This TCR beta chain was sequenced in a study of OX40 agonist ivuxolimab in advanced cancers. The germline CDR1 and CDR2 sequences are MDHEN and SYDVKM. The CDR3 is made up of 12 amino acids. Between the trimmed V and J ends, which lost 4 bases and 9 bases, there was a span of 13 bases. Clones were read by immunoSEQ multiplex PCR, and TCRdb kept only the in-frame ones, dropping some. The table lists under 85,000 clones, around 85% of them singletons, with under 0.9% in the top ten. The V call is TRBV28, the J call TRBJ2-7; D is possibly TRBD2 (5 bases). The source is an adult with an advanced solid tumor such as melanoma, head and neck, liver or kidney cancer. Source: CD4+ or CD8+ T cells sorted from blood, taken in a trial of the OX40 agonist ivuxolimab. The DNA of the CDR3 is TGTGCCAGCAGTTCGAGCTTGGGGAGGCAGTACTTC. Translated: CASSSSLGRQYF.